This T cell receptor (beta chain) is from a study of OX40 agonist ivuxolimab in advanced cancers. About the study: Treatment of patients was with ivuxolimab, an agonistic anti-OX40 (CD134) antibody. Of mixed ages from 23 to 79 and averaging roughly 60 years, the group was approximately 80% male. People who had prior anti-PD-1, anti-PD-L1 or anti-CTLA-4 therapy could take part, and approximately 44% had some.

Findings and caveats of the study: There were, on average, more expanded clones in CD8+ T cells than in CD4+.

About this clone itself: Its antigen is not identified.

Libraries were prepared by immunoSEQ multiplex PCR; TCRdb keeps only in-frame clonotypes and omits some of them. The sample includes 60,000 or so clones, approximately 91% of them seen just once. This CDR3 is 16 amino acids long. The trim removed 5 bases at V and 6 bases at J, leaving 12 bases unmatched. CDR1 is LNHDA, CDR2 SQIVND, per germline (reference sequence). J is TRBJ1-1 and V is TRBV19; the match to TRBD1 covers 10 bases. The sequence was collected from an adult with an advanced solid tumor such as melanoma, head and neck, liver or kidney cancer. The sequences come from CD4+ or CD8+ T cells sorted from blood, collected in a trial of the OX40 agonist ivuxolimab. Written as DNA, the CDR3 is TGTGCCAGTAGTTTAGGGACAGGGGTAAGTAAGGCTGAAGCTTTCTTT. Translating it yields CASSLGTGVSKAEAFF.